This is a list of T cell receptor beta chains from one sample in a study of blood T cells in healthy people across ages. TCRdb analysed the 5' RACE reads with MiXCR anew, one entry per CDR3 protein. The table lists 800,000 to 950,000 distinct CDR3 sequences, almost 30% of them singletons. The same data also contributed to another study, on T cells of mothers and their children.

The sequencing input was blood. Receptor source: a woman aged 40 to 49 in good health. Each CDR3 is given with its conserved first and last residue. A D gene is named only where the DNA matches it firmly. Part of the rows lack a size; the others show once, few, many or a class for expanded clones.

v_gene	j_gene	abundance	d_gene	CDR3aa	CDR3nt
TRBV24-1	TRBJ2-7	few	TRBD1	CATSPGTGWSYEQYF	TGTGCCACCAGTCCGGGGACAGGGTGGTCCTACGAGCAGTACTTC
TRBV6-6	TRBJ2-3	few	TRBD1	CASSLHRGSDTQYF	TGTGCCAGCAGTTTGCACAGGGGCTCAGATACGCAGTATTTT
TRBV7-9	TRBJ1-2	-	-	CASTRAVDYGYTF	TGTGCCAGCACCCGGGCGGTCGACTATGGCTACACCTTC
TRBV5-5	TRBJ2-3	-	TRBD1	CVSSLGQGSGDTQYF	TGTGTCAGCAGCCTGGGACAGGGGTCCGGAGATACGCAGTATTTT
TRBV4-1	TRBJ1-1	many	-	CASSQGLLNTEAFF	TGCGCCAGCAGCCAAGGACTCCTCAATACTGAAGCTTTCTTT
TRBV3-1	TRBJ2-3	-	TRBD2	CASSQVLSGGPSNTQYF	TGTGCCAGCAGCCAGGTTTTAAGCGGGGGCCCATCAAATACGCAGTATTTT
TRBV4-1	TRBJ2-6	-	-	CANSQDSSGANVLTF	TGCGCCAACAGCCAAGATAGCTCTGGGGCCAACGTCCTGACTTTC
TRBV20-1	TRBJ2-5	-	-	CSARGYFNQETQYF	TGCAGTGCTAGGGGTTATTTTAACCAAGAGACCCAGTACTTC
TRBV7-2	TRBJ2-2	-	-	CASSPSGTTNTGELFF	TGTGCCAGCAGTCCTTCCGGGACAACAAACACCGGGGAGCTGTTTTTT
TRBV5-5	TRBJ2-1	few	TRBD1	CASRNGQGAYNEQFF	TGTGCCAGCAGGAACGGACAGGGGGCTTACAATGAGCAGTTCTTC
TRBV2	TRBJ1-2	few	-	CASSDTAHYGYTF	TGTGCCAGCAGTGACACAGCACACTATGGCTACACCTTC
TRBV28	TRBJ1-1	few	-	CASSPTNYIQNTEAFF	TGTGCCAGCAGTCCCACCAACTATATCCAAAACACTGAAGCTTTCTTT
TRBV7-2	TRBJ2-2	few	TRBD1	CASSLVTGGLGELFF	TGTGCCAGCAGCTTAGTGACAGGGGGCCTCGGGGAGCTGTTTTTT
TRBV5-1	TRBJ1-6	-	-	CASSLGDSTSNSPLHF	TGCGCCAGCAGCTTGGGAGACTCTACCTCTAATTCACCCCTCCACTTT
TRBV7-2	TRBJ1-4	-	-	CASSGGPGFGNEKLFF	TGTGCCAGCAGCGGGGGCCCAGGGTTTGGTAATGAAAAACTGTTTTTT
TRBV20-1	TRBJ1-2	few	-	CSARDKGDYGYTF	TGCAGTGCTAGAGATAAGGGCGACTATGGCTACACCTTC
TRBV6-6	TRBJ1-2	-	TRBD1	CASSYQKTGYDGYTF	TGTGCCAGCAGTTACCAAAAGACAGGGTACGATGGCTACACCTTC
TRBV12-3/TRBV12-4	TRBJ2-3	-	-	CASSPAGVSTDTQYF	TGTGCCAGCAGCCCCGCAGGAGTTAGCACAGATACGCAGTATTTT
TRBV20-1	TRBJ2-4	few	-	CSAKKGRLIQYF	TGCAGTGCTAAAAAGGGACGCCTAATTCAGTACTTC
TRBV28	TRBJ1-2	-	-	CASSFPRYGYTF	TGTGCCAGCAGTTTCCCCCGCTATGGCTACACCTTC
TRBV11-2	TRBJ1-1	-	-	CASSLARRVASF	TGTGCCAGCAGCTTGGCTCGGAGGGTAGCTTCCTTT
TRBV7-8	TRBJ1-2	-	-	CASSLGAGVTYGYTF	TGTGCCAGCAGCTTAGGGGCCGGGGTTACCTATGGCTACACCTTC
TRBV5-1	TRBJ2-7	many	-	CASSLEGSSPGNEQYF	TGCGCCAGCAGCTTGGAGGGGAGCTCACCGGGAAACGAGCAGTACTTC
TRBV5-1	TRBJ2-7	many	-	CASSFTGTSSYEQYF	TGCGCCAGCAGCTTCACCGGGACAAGCTCCTACGAGCAGTACTTC
TRBV20-1	TRBJ1-2	-	-	CSARDRTGNDYTF	TGCAGTGCTAGAGATCGGACGGGGAATGACTACACCTTC
TRBV6-2/TRBV6-3	TRBJ2-1	-	-	CASTARQAYNEQFF	TGTGCCAGCACGGCGCGTCAAGCCTACAATGAGCAGTTCTTC
TRBV7-2	TRBJ2-7	many	TRBD1	CASSPIAAGRGYEQYF	TGTGCCAGCAGCCCGATAGCCGCCGGCAGGGGGTACGAGCAGTACTTC
TRBV7-2	TRBJ2-7	few	-	CASSLVFGTESYEQYF	TGTGCCAGCAGCTTAGTCTTCGGGACGGAATCCTACGAGCAGTACTTC
TRBV10-3	TRBJ2-3	many	-	CAITPDRTPTDTQYF	TGTGCCATCACCCCGGACCGGACACCCACAGATACGCAGTATTTT
TRBV27	TRBJ1-1	-	-	CASSFSFRGKGRRENTEAFF	TGTGCCAGCAGTTTTAGTTTCCGGGGCAAGGGGAGGAGGGAGAACACTGAAGCTTTCTTT
TRBV5-1	TRBJ2-4	-	-	CASSTGPGEDIQYF	TGCGCCAGCAGCACGGGACCGGGAGAGGACATTCAGTACTTC
TRBV7-3	TRBJ2-5	many	-	CASSPGGAGPRKETQYF	TGTGCCAGCAGCCCGGGTGGGGCAGGGCCCCGGAAAGAGACCCAGTACTTC
TRBV11-2	TRBJ2-5	many	-	CASSKDGFQETQYF	TGTGCCAGCAGCAAGGACGGATTCCAAGAGACCCAGTACTTC